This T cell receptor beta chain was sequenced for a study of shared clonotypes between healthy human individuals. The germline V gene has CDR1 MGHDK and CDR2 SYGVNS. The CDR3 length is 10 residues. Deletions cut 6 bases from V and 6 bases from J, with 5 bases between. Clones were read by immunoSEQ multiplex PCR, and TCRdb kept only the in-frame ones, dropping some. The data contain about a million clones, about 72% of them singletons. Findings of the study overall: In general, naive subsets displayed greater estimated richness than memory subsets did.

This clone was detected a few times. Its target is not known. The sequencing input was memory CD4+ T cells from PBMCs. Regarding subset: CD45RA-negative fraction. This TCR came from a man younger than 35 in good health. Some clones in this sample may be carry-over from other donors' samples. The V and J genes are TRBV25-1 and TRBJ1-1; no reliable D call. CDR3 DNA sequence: TGTGCCAGCAGCCGAGCTGAAGCTTTCTTT. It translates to CASSRAEAFF.